These T cell receptor beta chains were read from a single sample in a study of OX40 agonist ivuxolimab in advanced cancers. The table came from immunoSEQ multiplex PCR; TCRdb's copy has only in-frame clones and leaves some out. The repertoire has approximately 28,000 clones, approximately 90% of them found once; the top ten carry over 8.5%. The sequenced sample was CD4+ or CD8+ T cells sorted from blood, obtained in a trial of the OX40 agonist ivuxolimab. Receptors originate from an adult with an advanced solid tumor such as melanoma, head and neck, liver or kidney cancer. CDR3s include the opening cysteine and the closing phenylalanine or tryptophan. The D gene is left open where the match is weak. Rows may omit the clone size; those that give it use once, few, many or a size class.

j_gene: TRBJ1-2
v_gene: TRBV30
abundance: NA
d_gene: NA
CDR3aa: CAWVRVNGYTF
CDR3nt: TGTGCCTGGGTCAGGGTAAACGGCTACACCTTC

j_gene: TRBJ2-7
v_gene: TRBV5-8
abundance: NA
d_gene: NA
CDR3aa: CASSFTGWYEQYF
CDR3nt: TGTGCCAGCAGCTTTACAGGGTGGTACGAGCAGTACTTC

j_gene: TRBJ2-3
v_gene: TRBV5-5
abundance: NA
d_gene: TRBD2
CDR3aa: CASSSIAGDGTDTQYF
CDR3nt: TGTGCCAGCAGCTCGATAGCGGGGGACGGCACAGATACGCAGTATTTT

j_gene: TRBJ2-7
v_gene: TRBV7-9
abundance: NA
d_gene: NA
CDR3aa: CASSLGPHYEQYF
CDR3nt: TGTGCCAGCAGCTTAGGACCGCACTACGAGCAGTACTTC

j_gene: TRBJ2-7
v_gene: TRBV6-5
abundance: NA
d_gene: TRBD1
CDR3aa: CASSYDRGYEQYF
CDR3nt: TGTGCCAGCAGTTATGACAGGGGGTACGAGCAGTACTTC

j_gene: TRBJ1-6
v_gene: TRBV27
abundance: NA
d_gene: NA
CDR3aa: CASCTSLIRGVNSPLHF
CDR3nt: TGTGCCAGCTGTACTTCTCTAATACGGGGCGTCAATTCACCCCTCCACTTT

j_gene: TRBJ1-2
v_gene: TRBV5-5
abundance: NA
d_gene: NA
CDR3aa: CASSLGQGIYGYTF
CDR3nt: TGTGCCAGCAGCTTGGGCCAGGGTATCTATGGCTACACCTTC

j_gene: TRBJ2-7
v_gene: TRBV19
abundance: NA
d_gene: NA
CDR3aa: CASSIPGPRGAQKTYEQYF
CDR3nt: TGTGCCAGTAGTATCCCAGGGCCCCGGGGCGCTCAAAAAACCTACGAGCAGTACTTC

j_gene: TRBJ1-6
v_gene: TRBV7-4
abundance: NA
d_gene: TRBD1
CDR3aa: CASSPRQGRSAPLHF
CDR3nt: TGTGCCAGCAGCCCCAGACAGGGACGTTCAGCACCCCTCCACTTT

j_gene: TRBJ2-7
v_gene: TRBV5-8
abundance: NA
d_gene: NA
CDR3aa: CASSSRRDNSYEQYF
CDR3nt: TGTGCCAGCAGCTCTCGAAGGGACAACTCCTACGAGCAGTACTTC

j_gene: TRBJ1-6
v_gene: TRBV6-5
abundance: NA
d_gene: NA
CDR3aa: CASSSWTVGDSPLHF
CDR3nt: TGTGCCAGCAGTTCGTGGACAGTGGGGGATTCACCCCTCCACTTT

j_gene: TRBJ1-2
v_gene: TRBV27
abundance: NA
d_gene: NA
CDR3aa: CASSPLTEEGPLPTDYTF
CDR3nt: TGTGCCAGCAGTCCCCTGACAGAGGAAGGTCCTCTTCCCACAGACTACACCTTC

j_gene: TRBJ2-1
v_gene: TRBV10-3
abundance: NA
d_gene: TRBD1
CDR3aa: CAISVTTGTGTLFGSYNEQFF
CDR3nt: TGTGCCATCAGTGTTACCACCGGGACAGGGACCCTTTTTGGCTCCTACAATGAGCAGTTCTTC

j_gene: TRBJ1-1
v_gene: TRBV29-1
abundance: NA
d_gene: NA
CDR3aa: CSATVNTEAFF
CDR3nt: TGCAGCGCTACGGTGAACACTGAAGCTTTCTTT

j_gene: TRBJ2-7
v_gene: TRBV7-9
abundance: NA
d_gene: NA
CDR3aa: CASSLRVAYEQYF
CDR3nt: TGTGCCAGCAGCTTGAGGGTAGCCTACGAGCAGTACTTC

j_gene: TRBJ1-3
v_gene: TRBV30
abundance: NA
d_gene: NA
CDR3aa: CAWNPGAGNTIYF
CDR3nt: TGTGCCTGGAATCCGGGAGCTGGAAACACCATATATTTT

j_gene: TRBJ2-2
v_gene: TRBV5-1
abundance: NA
d_gene: NA
CDR3aa: CASSLWDGGSNTGELFF
CDR3nt: TGCGCCAGCAGCTTGTGGGACGGAGGGTCAAACACCGGGGAGCTGTTTTTT

j_gene: TRBJ1-5
v_gene: TRBV4-3
abundance: NA
d_gene: NA
CDR3aa: CASSQDGLPNQPQHF
CDR3nt: TGCGCCAGCAGCCAAGACGGGCTACCCAATCAGCCCCAGCATTTT

j_gene: TRBJ1-1
v_gene: TRBV4-1
abundance: NA
d_gene: NA
CDR3aa: CASSQDNVGAFF
CDR3nt: TGCGCCAGCAGCCAAGATAACGTCGGGGCTTTCTTT

j_gene: TRBJ1-1
v_gene: TRBV4-3
abundance: NA
d_gene: TRBD1
CDR3aa: CASSQGTGWAEAFF
CDR3nt: TGCGCCAGCAGCCAAGGGACAGGGTGGGCTGAAGCTTTCTTT

j_gene: TRBJ2-2
v_gene: TRBV9
abundance: NA
d_gene: NA
CDR3aa: CASSATGELFF
CDR3nt: TGTGCCAGCAGCGCCACCGGGGAGCTGTTTTTT

j_gene: TRBJ2-3
v_gene: TRBV7-9
abundance: NA
d_gene: NA
CDR3aa: CASSLQDKDTQYF
CDR3nt: TGTGCCAGCAGCTTACAGGACAAAGATACGCAGTATTTT

j_gene: TRBJ1-1
v_gene: TRBV28
abundance: NA
d_gene: NA
CDR3aa: CASSLRVGATTEAFF
CDR3nt: TGTGCCAGCAGTTTAAGGGTGGGGGCGACCACTGAAGCTTTCTTT

j_gene: TRBJ1-6
v_gene: TRBV4-1
abundance: few
d_gene: TRBD1
CDR3aa: CASSHGTGLNSPLHF
CDR3nt: TGCGCCAGCAGCCACGGGACAGGGCTCAATTCACCCCTCCACTTT

j_gene: TRBJ2-3
v_gene: TRBV7-2
abundance: NA
d_gene: TRBD1
CDR3aa: CASSKDRYYTDTQYF
CDR3nt: TGTGCCAGCAGCAAGGACAGGTATTACACAGATACGCAGTATTTT

j_gene: TRBJ1-5
v_gene: TRBV9
abundance: NA
d_gene: NA
CDR3aa: CASSVEGNSNQPQHF
CDR3nt: TGTGCCAGCAGCGTAGAAGGAAATAGCAATCAGCCCCAGCATTTT

j_gene: TRBJ1-3
v_gene: TRBV5-1
abundance: NA
d_gene: NA
CDR3aa: CASSLVGGVYVGNTIYF
CDR3nt: TGCGCCAGCAGCTTGGTTGGTGGGGTCTATGTCGGAAACACCATATATTTT

j_gene: TRBJ1-4
v_gene: TRBV7-9
abundance: NA
d_gene: NA
CDR3aa: CASTHATNEKLFF
CDR3nt: TGTGCCAGCACACACGCAACTAATGAAAAACTGTTTTTT

j_gene: TRBJ2-5
v_gene: TRBV7-8
abundance: NA
d_gene: NA
CDR3aa: CASSLDQETQYF
CDR3nt: TGTGCCAGCAGCTTAGATCAAGAGACCCAGTACTTC

j_gene: TRBJ2-1
v_gene: TRBV5-6
abundance: NA
d_gene: TRBD1
CDR3aa: CASSPGTGGSLSYNEQFF
CDR3nt: TGTGCCAGCAGTCCCGGGACAGGGGGTTCGCTTTCCTACAATGAGCAGTTCTTC